A single sample gave rise to the 11 T cell receptor beta chains below, sequenced in a study of PD-1 blockade in classical Hodgkin lymphoma (dated by TCRdb to 2020 to 2022). Read against the paper, the sample's time point label means: cycle 2 day 1 (C2D1) of nivolumab. Relapse after autologous stem cell transplantation had occurred in all trial patients, and cohorts A, B and C were distinguished by prior brentuximab vedotin exposure. The library was obtained by the immunoSEQ multiplex PCR assay. TCRdb obtained this table from immuneACCESS and retained in-frame rearrangements with V and J assigned. These tables miss some clones; where compared with another copy, unresolved V genes account for less than half of the shortfall, and the remainder is unexplained. For this sample there are 25,000 to 30,000 clones; around 78% appear just once. The top ten clonotypes cover around 23% of the sample. The source material was peripheral blood mononuclear cells (PBMCs), sampled before the second cycle of nivolumab. The receptors were gathered from a human donor with classical Hodgkin lymphoma.

J is TRBJ2-5 and V is TRBV6-6; 9 bases are shared with TRBD1. Germline-derived CDR1 and CDR2 are MNHNY and SVGAGI (reference sequence). V shed 9 bases and J 6 bases; nucleotides not matched to a gene: 11. The length of the CDR3 is 14 residues. The CDR3 coding sequence is TGTGCCAGTACCGGGACAGGGTGGGGAAAGACCCAGTACTTC. Translating gives CASTGTGWGKTQYF.

The chain joins TRBV18 to TRBJ1-1; no definite D call. V gave up 0 bases and J gave up 1 base, with 6 bases separating them. CDR3 length: 14 residues. Germline V gene data show CDR1 as KGHSH and CDR2 as LQKENI. The CDR3 bases are TGTGCCAGCTCACCACCGGGAAGGAACACTGAAGCTTTCTTT. Amino acid sequence: CASSPPGRNTEAFF.

This chain connects TRBV18 to TRBJ2-1; TRBD2 agrees at 8 bases. Per the germline V gene, CDR1 is KGHSH and CDR2 is LQKENI. The CDR3 totals 16 residues. The J segment lost 4 bases and the V segment lost 3 bases, leaving 8 bases of the junction unmatched. The CDR3 loop reads CASSPGLAAVYNEQFF. The CDR3, as DNA: TGTGCCAGCTCACCCGGACTAGCTGCCGTTTACAATGAGCAGTTCTTC.

The V and J genes are TRBV6-5 and TRBJ2-3; 7 nucleotides line up with TRBD2. CDR1 is MNHEY and CDR2 is SVGAGI in the germline V gene. J gave up 5 bases and V 4 bases, and 6 bases lay outside the gene matches. The CDR3 runs to 14 residues. CDR3 residues: CASSSSGARDTQYF. The DNA of the CDR3 is TGTGCCAGCAGTTCGAGCGGGGCCCGAGATACGCAGTATTTT.

The V call is TRBV7-2, the J call TRBJ1-2; D ambiguous. This CDR3 has 15 residues. Germline V gene lookup returns CDR1 SGHTA and CDR2 FQGNSA. Trimming pared 1 base from V and 6 bases from J, leaving 15 bases between. The CDR3 DNA reads as TGTGCCAGCAGCTTAGTGGGCGTCCTTGGGGATGGCTACACCTTC. Translation gives CASSLVGVLGDGYTF.

The chain uses TRBV11-2 and TRBJ1-6; D remains ambiguous. Trimming took off 4 bases at V and 0 bases at J, with 7 bases between the two ends. CDR1 is SGHAT, CDR2 FQNNGV, per germline. The CDR3 has 15 residues. DNA of the CDR3: TGTGCCAGCAGCTCTATGGGCTCCTATAATTCACCCCTCCACTTT. It translates to CASSSMGSYNSPLHF.

The V call is TRBV29-1, the J call TRBJ1-3; D may be TRBD1 (6 bases). The CDR3 spans 13 residues. Germline V lookup: CDR1 SQVTM, CDR2 ANQGSEA. The V gene lost 5 bases and the J gene lost 0 bases, with 8 bases spanning the gap. This CDR3 is CSVRTASGNTIYF. Here the CDR3 DNA reads TGCAGCGTTCGGACAGCCTCTGGAAACACCATATATTTT.

The chain links TRBV27 to TRBJ2-7, with TRBD2 matching over 10 bases. Trimming at V came to 4 bases and at J to 0 bases, leaving 0 bases not matched to a gene. Germline V gene data show CDR1 as MNHEY and CDR2 as SMNVEV (reference sequence). This CDR3 contains 14 residues. CDR3 bases: TGTGCCAGCAGTTCTAGCGGGGGCTCCTACGAGCAGTACTTC. This translates into CASSSSGGSYEQYF.

The rearrangement links TRBV7-9 to TRBJ2-7, with TRBD1 matching 7 bases. J was trimmed by 2 bases and V by 2 bases; bases with no gene match: 3. CDR1 is SEHNR, CDR2 FQNEAQ, per germline (reference sequence). CDR3 length equals 14 residues. The CDR3 reads CASSLSQGAYEQYF. The DNA for the CDR3 is TGTGCCAGCAGCTTAAGCCAGGGGGCCTACGAGCAGTACTTC.

The chain recombines TRBV30 with TRBJ1-5; D is ambiguous. CDR1 and CDR2 (germline): GTSNPN, SVGIG (reference sequence). The CDR3 runs 13 residues. V was clipped by 3 bases and J by 4 bases, with 10 bases between them. CDR3 residues: CAWRPAPNQPQHF. The CDR3 nucleotides are TGTGCCTGGAGGCCAGCGCCAAATCAGCCCCAGCATTTT.

The rearrangement uses TRBV2 and TRBJ1-1; the D gene is possibly TRBD1 (5 bases). V dropped 11 bases and J dropped 1 base, with 14 bases sitting between them. From germline, CDR1 is SNHLY and CDR2 FYNNEI. CDR3 size: 13 residues. The CDR3 sequence is CAGPGRSNTEAFF. The CDR3 nucleotides are TGTGCCGGACCGGGACGGTCGAACACTGAAGCTTTCTTT.